A single T cell receptor beta chain is shown here with its context. Its matching antigen is unknown. The Oncomine TCR Beta short-read assay generated sequence data from the DNA of cultured CD4+ T cells. TCRdb reanalysed the PCR reads using MiXCR and keeps one entry per CDR3 protein. The table has 10,000 to 15,000 distinct CDR3 sequences, about three quarters seen once. The data were obtained in a study of vaccination and CD4 T cells after COVID-19. Whole-study context: Collection of post-COVID samples occurred a median about 100 days after diagnosis, spanning a range of 35 to 161. In the control cultures, a CEFX pool, an HIV-1 Nef pool, or no peptide was supplied.

CDR3 size: 14 residues. Trimming removed 5 bases from V and 4 bases from J, with 14 bases in between. Per the germline V gene, CDR1 is SGHTA and CDR2 is FQGNSA. The sample's treatment: roughly ten-day PBMC culture with coronavirus spike peptide pools or control peptides (ViraFEST assay). The sample was CD4+ T cells from blood, cultured in vitro. The receptor was derived from a human donor who had recovered from COVID-19. The chain recombines TRBV7-2 with TRBJ1-2, with D unresolved. CDR3 bases: TGTGCCAGCAGCCCACTCAGTGGGGTCTATGGCTACACCTTC. It encodes CASSPLSGVYGYTF.